Listed below are T cell receptor beta chains from one sample, sequenced in a study of blood T cell repertoires in COVID-19. Here immunoSEQ multiplex PCR was the method, and the copy in TCRdb shows in-frame clones only, minus some. In the table there are more than 250,000 clones, roughly 87% of which are singletons. Sequenced sample: peripheral blood. These receptors all come from a man aged 50-60 years with active or convalescent COVID-19. CDR3s include the opening cysteine and the closing phenylalanine or tryptophan. D genes are given only for firm matches. Size values are once, few and many counts, or a class for expanded clones, and some rows have none.

. . TRBJ1-3 TRBV19 CASSADGLGNTIYF TGTGCCAGTAGTGCCGACGGACTTGGAAACACCATATATTTT
TRBD1 . TRBJ1-4 TRBV5-8 CASSLGTGGEGEKLFF TGTGCCAGCAGCTTGGGAACAGGGGGCGAGGGTGAAAAACTGTTTTTT
TRBD1 . TRBJ2-5 TRBV2 CASRRQGGQETQYF TGTGCCAGCAGGCGACAGGGCGGACAAGAGACCCAGTACTTC
TRBD2 . TRBJ2-3 TRBV28 CASTELAGVADTQYF TGTGCCAGCACGGAACTAGCGGGAGTCGCAGATACGCAGTATTTT
. . TRBJ2-1 TRBV28 CASRETVSSYNEQFF TGTGCCAGCAGGGAGACCGTGAGCTCCTACAATGAGCAGTTCTTC
. . TRBJ1-1 TRBV2 CASFRVTTEAFF TGTGCCAGCTTCCGGGTTACCACTGAAGCTTTCTTT
. . TRBJ1-2 TRBV5-1 CASSYLDSNYGYTF TGCGCCAGCAGCTATCTAGACAGTAACTATGGCTACACCTTC
. . TRBJ2-2 TRBV5-6 CASSFLGQGTGELFF TGTGCCAGCAGCTTCTTGGGACAAGGGACCGGGGAGCTGTTTTTT
. . TRBJ1-5 TRBV30 CAWSVAGTGNQPQHF TGTGCCTGGAGTGTGGCGGGGACGGGCAATCAGCCCCAGCATTTT
. . TRBJ2-3 TRBV19 CASSTSRGGTDTQYF TGTGCCAGTAGTACCAGTCGAGGCGGCACAGATACGCAGTATTTT
. once TRBJ1-1 TRBV29-1 CSVQRRNTEAFF TGCAGCGTGCAACGGAGGAACACTGAAGCTTTCTTT
TRBD1 few TRBJ2-6 TRBV5-6 CASSQTQGSSGANVLTF TGTGCCAGCAGCCAAACACAGGGGAGCTCTGGGGCCAACGTCCTGACTTTC
TRBD2 . TRBJ2-2 TRBV19 CASSIKVRLAGGPTGELFF TGTGCCAGTAGTATAAAGGTTCGGCTAGCGGGAGGGCCTACCGGGGAGCTGTTTTTT
TRBD1 . TRBJ1-2 TRBV7-2 CASSQTSGTAFYGYTF TGTGCCAGCAGCCAAACCTCCGGGACAGCCTTTTATGGCTACACCTTC
. few TRBJ1-1 TRBV14 CASSQALPTEAFF TGTGCCAGCAGCCAAGCCCTACCCACTGAAGCTTTCTTT
TRBD1 . TRBJ2-1 TRBV5-5 CASSPRQGPSYNEQFF TGTGCCAGCAGCCCGCGACAGGGACCTTCCTACAATGAGCAGTTCTTC
. few TRBJ1-2 TRBV6-5 CASRQGAWYGYTF TGTGCCAGCAGACAAGGAGCGTGGTATGGCTACACCTTC
TRBD1 . TRBJ2-5 TRBV7-3 CASSSRQGPAETQYF TGTGCCAGCAGCTCAAGACAGGGACCGGCAGAGACCCAGTACTTC
. . TRBJ2-5 TRBV19 CASSIGQGSRETQYF TGTGCCAGTAGTATAGGCCAGGGTAGCAGAGAGACCCAGTACTTC
. . TRBJ1-5 TRBV30 CAWSVPQGGPYSNQPQHF TGTGCCTGGAGTGTACCCCAGGGTGGCCCCTATAGCAATCAGCCCCAGCATTTT
TRBD1 . TRBJ2-5 TRBV9 CASSVEGASGETQYF TGTGCCAGCAGCGTAGAGGGGGCTTCTGGGGAGACCCAGTACTTC
TRBD1 once TRBJ1-2 TRBV4-3 CASSRGTGGRGYGYTF TGCGCCAGCAGCCGAGGGACAGGGGGACGGGGCTATGGCTACACCTTC
TRBD1 once TRBJ1-6 TRBV6-5 CASSYTPGGPNSPLHF TGTGCCAGCAGTTACACACCAGGGGGGCCCAATTCACCCCTCCACTTT
. . TRBJ1-2 TRBV12-3/TRBV12-4 CASSLIGGWGYTF TGTGCCAGCAGTTTAATCGGGGGTTGGGGCTACACCTTC
TRBD1 . TRBJ2-7 TRBV4-3 CASSQGSRGPYEQYF TGCGCCAGCAGTCAAGGGTCCAGGGGGCCGTACGAGCAGTACTTC
. . TRBJ2-1 TRBV9 CASSPLGGGRFGEQFF TGTGCCAGCAGCCCCCTAGGGGGGGGGCGGTTCGGAGAGCAGTTCTTC
TRBD1 . TRBJ2-3 TRBV7-3 CASSPWGQSTDTQYF TGTGCCAGCAGCCCCTGGGGACAGTCCACAGATACGCAGTATTTT
TRBD2 . TRBJ2-2 TRBV5-1 CASSLPSGATGELFF TGCGCCAGCAGCTTGCCTAGCGGGGCCACCGGGGAGCTGTTTTTT
. . TRBJ1-1 TRBV6-2/TRBV6-3 CASSYFQNTEAFF TGTGCCAGCAGTTACTTTCAGAACACTGAAGCTTTCTTT
TRBD2 . TRBJ2-3 TRBV6-6 CASSPYVWTSSSTDTQYF TGTGCCAGCAGTCCCTATGTTTGGACTAGCAGTAGCACAGATACGCAGTATTTT
. once TRBJ2-3 TRBV5-4 CASSPSRGTDTQYF TGTGCCAGCAGCCCTAGCCGAGGCACAGATACGCAGTATTTT
TRBD1 . TRBJ1-1 TRBV5-1 CASSPRTGEAEAFF TGCGCCAGCAGCCCACGGACAGGGGAGGCTGAAGCTTTCTTT
. . TRBJ1-3 TRBV5-1 CASSLGQGSSGNTIYF TGCGCCAGCAGCTTGGGGCAGGGGAGCTCTGGAAACACCATATATTTT
TRBD2 . TRBJ2-7 TRBV28 CASRGGGSGGHEQYF TGTGCCAGCCGGGGAGGGGGTAGCGGGGGCCACGAGCAGTACTTC
TRBD1 . TRBJ1-4 TRBV29-1 CSATHSGTENEKLFF TGCAGCGCTACACACTCCGGGACAGAGAATGAAAAACTGTTTTTT
TRBD1 . TRBJ1-2 TRBV11-2 CASSPIRQGVFIFVGYTF TGTGCCAGCAGTCCAATACGACAGGGGGTTTTTATTTTTGTGGGCTACACCTTC
. . TRBJ2-1 TRBV28 CAITDKYNEQFF TGTGCCATCACGGACAAGTACAATGAGCAGTTCTTC
TRBD1 . TRBJ2-7 TRBV28 CASSLYDRGLRQYF TGTGCCAGCAGTCTCTACGACAGGGGGCTCCGGCAGTACTTC
TRBD2 once TRBJ2-1 TRBV3-1/TRBV3-2 CASSQASGITYNEQFF TGTGCCAGCAGCCAAGCTAGCGGGATTACCTACAATGAGCAGTTCTTC
TRBD2 . TRBJ2-5 TRBV6-5 CASSYGLAGEAETQYF TGTGCCAGCAGTTACGGACTAGCGGGAGAAGCGGAGACCCAGTACTTC
. . TRBJ2-1 TRBV2 CASSGGRLATNEQFF TGTGCCAGCAGTGGCGGAAGGCTAGCTACGAATGAGCAGTTCTTC
. . TRBJ1-1 TRBV4-3 CASSLDYRVMNTEAFF TGCGCCAGCAGCCTAGATTACAGGGTCATGAACACTGAAGCTTTCTTT
TRBD1 few TRBJ1-2 TRBV7-2 CASSKTPPGTGGGGYTF TGTGCCAGCAGCAAAACCCCCCCCGGGACAGGGGGCGGTGGCTACACCTTC
. . TRBJ1-5 TRBV18 CASSPQGNQPQHF TGTGCCAGCTCACCCCAGGGCAATCAGCCCCAGCATTTT
. . TRBJ1-5 TRBV7-2 CASSLVTGDNQPQHF TGTGCCAGCAGCTTGGTGACGGGTGACAATCAGCCCCAGCATTTT
TRBD1 . TRBJ1-4 TRBV6-5 CASRTGTEKLFF TGTGCCAGCAGGACAGGGACTGAAAAACTGTTTTTT
. . TRBJ1-5 TRBV18 CASSFFEGDQPQHF TGTGCCAGCTCATTTTTTGAAGGGGATCAGCCCCAGCATTTT
. . TRBJ2-7 TRBV11-2 CASSLGQSSYEQYF TGTGCCAGCAGCTTAGGACAGAGCTCCTACGAGCAGTACTTC
. . TRBJ1-6 TRBV6-2/TRBV6-3 CASSSRGGNSPLHF TGTGCCAGCAGTTCCAGGGGTGGCAATTCACCCCTCCACTTT
. . TRBJ1-2 TRBV30 CAWSGGLF TGTGCCTGGAGCGGGGGTCTCTTC
TRBD1 . TRBJ1-2 TRBV18 CASSPTGGDFGYTF TGTGCCAGCTCCCCGACAGGGGGGGATTTTGGCTACACCTTC
. . TRBJ2-1 TRBV2 CASNSRRVTMGSDEQFF TGTGCCAGCAATTCCCGGCGGGTTACTATGGGGTCCGATGAGCAGTTCTTC